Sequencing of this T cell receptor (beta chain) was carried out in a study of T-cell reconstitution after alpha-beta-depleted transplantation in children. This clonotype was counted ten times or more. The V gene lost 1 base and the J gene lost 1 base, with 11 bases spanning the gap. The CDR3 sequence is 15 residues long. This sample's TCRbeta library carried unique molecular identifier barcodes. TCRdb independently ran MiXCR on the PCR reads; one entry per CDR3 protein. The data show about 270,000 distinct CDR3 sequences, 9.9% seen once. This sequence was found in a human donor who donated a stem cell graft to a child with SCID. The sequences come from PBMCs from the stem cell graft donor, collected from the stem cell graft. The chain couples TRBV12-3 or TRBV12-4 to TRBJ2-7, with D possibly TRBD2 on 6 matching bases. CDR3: CASSLGLGGSYEQYF. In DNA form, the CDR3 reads TGTGCCAGCAGTTTAGGTTTGGGGGGATCCTACGAGCAGTACTTC.